Listed below are T cell receptor beta chains from one sample, sequenced in a study of cytomegalovirus exposure and HLA in healthy donors. Clones were sequenced by immunoSEQ multiplex PCR, and TCRdb holds only the in-frame ones, with some missing. The sample includes about 190,000 clones, roughly 80% of them seen just once. Specimen: PBMCs. All receptors derive from a man aged 45-65 years in good health and CMV-seronegative. Both conserved end residues are part of each CDR3. A D gene is named only where the DNA matches it firmly. Size is stated for part of the rows, as once, few or many counts, or as a class when the clone is expanded.

V gene	J gene	clone size	D gene	CDR3 protein	CDR3 DNA
TRBV10-1	TRBJ2-5	.	TRBD2	CASSEGLAGGPVETQYF	TGCGCCAGCAGTGAGGGCCTAGCGGGGGGGCCGGTCGAGACCCAGTACTTC
TRBV27	TRBJ2-7	once	TRBD1	CASSLGQVYEQYF	TGTGCCAGCAGTTTGGGACAGGTATACGAGCAGTACTTC
TRBV5-1	TRBJ2-3	.	TRBD1	CASRSQGGVTDTQYF	TGCGCCAGCAGATCACAGGGGGGTGTCACAGATACGCAGTATTTT
TRBV11-2	TRBJ1-2	.	TRBD1	CASSQSYRGDYGYTF	TGTGCCAGCAGCCAGAGCTACAGGGGCGACTATGGCTACACCTTC
TRBV11-1	TRBJ1-2	.	TRBD1	CASSTSRTGLLGGYTF	TGTGCCAGCAGCACCTCCCGGACAGGTTTATTGGGTGGCTACACCTTC
TRBV4-1	TRBJ1-1	.	.	CASSRTSNTEAFF	TGCGCCAGCAGCCGTACTTCTAACACTGAAGCTTTCTTT
TRBV29-1	TRBJ1-2	.	.	CSVEAGAAGGGYTF	TGCAGCGTTGAGGCGGGTGCGGCCGGCGGTGGCTACACCTTC
TRBV7-2	TRBJ2-7	few	.	CASSYGGGSNRGEQYF	TGTGCCAGCAGCTACGGAGGGGGCTCCAACAGGGGCGAGCAGTACTTC
TRBV6-5	TRBJ2-7	few	.	CASTNGEQYF	TGTGCCAGCACCAACGGGGAGCAGTACTTC
TRBV30	TRBJ1-1	.	.	CAWSVGGANTEAFF	TGTGCCTGGAGTGTAGGGGGAGCGAACACTGAAGCTTTCTTT
TRBV5-1	TRBJ2-4	.	.	CASSLGQTENIQYF	TGCGCCAGCAGCTTGGGCCAGACAGAAAACATTCAGTACTTC
TRBV5-4	TRBJ2-7	.	.	CASSPGGTSSSYEQYF	TGTGCCAGCAGCCCAGGAGGGACTTCTAGCTCCTACGAGCAGTACTTC
TRBV6-6	TRBJ1-4	.	.	CASRNRVTNEKLFF	TGTGCCAGCAGGAACAGGGTCACTAATGAAAAACTGTTTTTT
TRBV20-1	TRBJ2-5	once	.	CSATADGTQYF	TGCAGTGCCACGGCGGATGGGACCCAGTACTTC
TRBV7-9	TRBJ2-3	.	TRBD2	CSSSPGLAADTQYF	TGTTCCAGCAGTCCCGGACTAGCGGCAGATACGCAGTATTTT
TRBV7-9	TRBJ2-5	.	TRBD2	CSSSSSLLAGGGETQYF	TGTTCCAGCAGCTCAAGCTTGCTAGCGGGGGGCGGGGAGACCCAGTACTTC
TRBV29-1	TRBJ1-2	few	.	CSVVGAGRRTNYGYTF	TGCAGCGTTGTAGGGGCAGGTCGACGGACTAACTATGGCTACACCTTC
TRBV19	TRBJ2-5	.	.	CASRDRQETQYF	TGTGCCAGCAGAGACAGACAAGAGACCCAGTACTTC
TRBV2	TRBJ2-5	.	.	CASSAISSTSGTQYF	TGTGCCAGCAGCGCTATTAGTTCGACCTCGGGGACCCAGTACTTC
TRBV30	TRBJ2-7	.	.	CAWSVWRYSYEQYF	TGTGCCTGGAGTGTTTGGCGGTACTCCTACGAGCAGTACTTC
TRBV21-1	TRBJ2-7	.	.	CASRTGQGLNEQYF	TGTGCCAGCAGGACGGGACAGGGTCTAAACGAGCAGTACTTC
TRBV7-2	TRBJ2-7	.	TRBD1	CASSWAGTDYEQYF	TGTGCCAGCAGCTGGGCCGGGACAGACTACGAGCAGTACTTC
TRBV5-1	TRBJ2-5	.	.	CASSTGQTTGETQYF	TGCGCCAGCAGCACAGGACAGACGACCGGGGAGACCCAGTACTTC
TRBV29-1	TRBJ1-2	.	TRBD1	CSVRTGTYGYTF	TGCAGCGTTCGGACAGGGACCTATGGCTACACCTTC
TRBV7-2	TRBJ2-1	.	.	CASSLGPPGNEQFF	TGTGCCAGCAGCTTAGGGCCCCCAGGGAATGAGCAGTTCTTC
TRBV28	TRBJ1-1	.	.	CATRGQLGGTEAFF	TGTGCCACCCGAGGGCAATTGGGGGGTACTGAAGCTTTCTTT
TRBV9	TRBJ2-2	.	TRBD1	CASRPTGGVFGELFF	TGTGCCAGCAGACCGACAGGGGGCGTGTTCGGGGAGCTGTTTTTT
TRBV7-8	TRBJ2-3	.	.	CASSALDTQYF	TGTGCCAGCAGCGCGTTAGATACGCAGTATTTT
TRBV15	TRBJ2-7	.	.	CATSRDRHDYEQYF	TGTGCCACCAGCCGAGACAGACACGACTACGAGCAGTACTTC
TRBV7-9	TRBJ2-5	.	.	CASSGAGPLQETQYF	TGTGCCAGCAGCGGAGCGGGCCCTCTACAAGAGACCCAGTACTTC
TRBV29-1	TRBJ2-1	.	.	CSGGGLQEQFF	TGCAGCGGGGGGGGGCTTCAGGAGCAGTTCTTC
TRBV19	TRBJ1-2	.	.	CASSQLDTNYGYTF	TGTGCCAGTAGTCAACTTGACACCAACTATGGCTACACCTTC
TRBV6-1	TRBJ1-3	.	TRBD1	CASSDRGTSSGNTIYF	TGTGCCAGCAGTGACAGGGGGACATCCTCTGGAAACACCATATATTTT
TRBV30	TRBJ1-2	.	.	CAWSRSGGGRNYGYTF	TGTGCCTGGAGCCGTAGCGGGGGGGGACGGAACTATGGCTACACCTTC
TRBV19	TRBJ1-6	.	.	CASSTVTGTLNSPLHF	TGTGCCAGTAGTACCGTAACAGGCACGCTTAATTCACCCCTCCACTTT
TRBV27	TRBJ2-5	.	TRBD2	CASSLGGGRETQYF	TGTGCCAGCAGTTTAGGGGGGGGGAGAGAGACCCAGTACTTC
TRBV15	TRBJ1-3	.	.	CATSATVGGPGNTIYF	TGTGCCACCAGCGCAACCGTCGGGGGTCCTGGAAACACCATATATTTT
TRBV6-5	TRBJ2-7	.	TRBD1	CASSYGQGDYEQYF	TGTGCCAGCAGTTACGGACAGGGAGATTACGAGCAGTACTTC
TRBV5-1	TRBJ2-7	.	.	CASRGSSYEQYF	TGCGCCAGCAGGGGCAGCTCCTACGAGCAGTACTTC
TRBV6-5	TRBJ1-2	few	.	CASRATVGGYTF	TGTGCCAGCAGAGCCACGGTCGGTGGCTACACCTTC